This T cell receptor beta chain was identified in a study of blood T cell repertoires in COVID-19. Study information: Sample material is recorded as cDNA or gDNA derived from T cells, B-cell-depleted T cells, or PBMCs.

In the original processing: Amplification with reference gene primers provided the estimates of nucleated cell counts. Only in-frame clones appear in the TCRdb table, and some are missing; sequencing was by immunoSEQ multiplex PCR. Clonal size and the V and J genes are those of that table, whereas D and trimming came from the DNA. The profile shows 210,000 or so clones, about 90% of them singletons. The CDR3 consists of 14 residues. Trimming left V 0 bases short and J 3 bases short, with 9 bases between. Germline lookup yields CDR1 LGHDT and CDR2 YNNKEL (reference sequence). The receptor comes from a man aged 25-45 years who had recovered from COVID-19. Sample: PBMCs or T cells enriched from blood (not recorded which). V is TRBV3-1 (or the pseudogene TRBV3-2) and J is TRBJ2-7; tentatively, D is TRBD1 (6 bases). The DNA for the CDR3 is TGTGCCAGCAGCCAAGAAACGACAGGCTACGAGCAGTACTTC. Encoded protein: CASSQETTGYEQYF.